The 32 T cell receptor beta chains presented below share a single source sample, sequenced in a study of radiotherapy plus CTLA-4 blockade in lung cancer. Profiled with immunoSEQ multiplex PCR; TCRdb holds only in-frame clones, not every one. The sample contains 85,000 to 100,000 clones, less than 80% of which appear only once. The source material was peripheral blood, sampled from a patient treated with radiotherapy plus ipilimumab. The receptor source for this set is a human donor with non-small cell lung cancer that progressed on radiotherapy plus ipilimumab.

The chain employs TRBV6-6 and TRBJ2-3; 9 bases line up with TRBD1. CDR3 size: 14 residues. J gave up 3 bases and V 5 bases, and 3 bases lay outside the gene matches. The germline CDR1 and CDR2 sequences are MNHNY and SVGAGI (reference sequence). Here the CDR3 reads CASSPGQGTDTQYF. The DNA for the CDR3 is TGTGCCAGCAGTCCGGGACAGGGAACAGATACGCAGTATTTT.

CDR3 in amino acids: CASSVGVDTDTQYF. In DNA, the CDR3 is TGTGCCAGCAGTGTGGGAGTCGACACAGATACGCAGTATTTT. The chain employs TRBV2 and TRBJ2-3; possibly TRBD2 for D (5 bases). Germline values: CDR1 SNHLY, CDR2 FYNNEI. The CDR3 extends over 14 amino acids. V shed 4 bases and J shed 2 bases, with 10 bases lying between them.

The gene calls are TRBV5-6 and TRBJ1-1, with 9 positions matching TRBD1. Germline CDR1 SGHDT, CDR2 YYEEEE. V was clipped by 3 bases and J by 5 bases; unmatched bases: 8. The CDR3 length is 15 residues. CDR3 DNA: TGTGCCAGCAGCTCTCCGGGACAGGGAATGACTGAAGCTTTCTTT. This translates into CASSSPGQGMTEAFF. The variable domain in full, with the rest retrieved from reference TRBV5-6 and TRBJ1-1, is DAGVTQSPTHLIKTRGQQVTLRCSPKSGHDTVSWYQQALGQGPQFIFQYYEEEERQRGNFPDRFSGHQFPNYSSELNVNALLLGDSALYLCASSSPGQGMTEAFFGQGTRLTVV.

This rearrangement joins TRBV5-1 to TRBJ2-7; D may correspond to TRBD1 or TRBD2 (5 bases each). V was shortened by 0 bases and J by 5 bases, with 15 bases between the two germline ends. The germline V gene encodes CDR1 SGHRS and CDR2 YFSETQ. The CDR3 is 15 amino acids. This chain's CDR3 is CASSLGGSIVNEQYF. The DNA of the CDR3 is TGCGCCAGCAGCTTGGGGGGGAGCATAGTTAACGAGCAGTACTTC.

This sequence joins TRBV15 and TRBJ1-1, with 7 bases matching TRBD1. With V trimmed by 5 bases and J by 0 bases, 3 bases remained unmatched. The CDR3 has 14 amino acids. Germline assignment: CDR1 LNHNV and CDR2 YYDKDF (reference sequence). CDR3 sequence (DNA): TGTGCCACCAGCCGGGGACAGTTGAACACTGAAGCTTTCTTT. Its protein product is CATSRGQLNTEAFF.

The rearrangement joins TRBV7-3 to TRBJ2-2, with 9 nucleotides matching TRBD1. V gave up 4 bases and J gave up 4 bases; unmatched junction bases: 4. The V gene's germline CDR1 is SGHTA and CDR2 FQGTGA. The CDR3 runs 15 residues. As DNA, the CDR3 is TGTGCCAGCAGCTCTAAGGGACAGGGCACCGGGGAGCTGTTTTTT. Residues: CASSSKGQGTGELFF.

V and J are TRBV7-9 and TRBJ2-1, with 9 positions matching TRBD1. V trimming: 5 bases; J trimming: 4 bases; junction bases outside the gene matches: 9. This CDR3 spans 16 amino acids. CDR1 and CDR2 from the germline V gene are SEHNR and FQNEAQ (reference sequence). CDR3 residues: CASSQAVDRGYNEQFF. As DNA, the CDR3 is TGTGCCAGCAGCCAGGCGGTGGACAGGGGTTACAATGAGCAGTTCTTC.

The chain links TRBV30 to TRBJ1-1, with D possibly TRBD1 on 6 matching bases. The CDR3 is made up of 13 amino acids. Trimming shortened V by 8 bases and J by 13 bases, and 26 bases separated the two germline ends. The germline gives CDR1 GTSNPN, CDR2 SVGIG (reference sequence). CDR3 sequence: CAGWTAHSLKGFF. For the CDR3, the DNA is TGTGCCGGTTGGACAGCCCATTCACTGAAGGGTTTCTTT.

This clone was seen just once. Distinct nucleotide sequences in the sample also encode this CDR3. This chain's CDR3 is CASSLAGGLDEQFF. As DNA, the CDR3 is TGCGCCAGCAGCTTGGCAGGGGGTCTGGATGAGCAGTTCTTC. The rearrangement joins TRBV5-1 to TRBJ2-1; 7 bases align to TRBD1. Germline CDR1 reads SGHRS; CDR2 reads YFSETQ. The CDR3 contains 14 residues. Unmatched junction bases numbered 5, after V lost 0 bases and J lost 8 bases.

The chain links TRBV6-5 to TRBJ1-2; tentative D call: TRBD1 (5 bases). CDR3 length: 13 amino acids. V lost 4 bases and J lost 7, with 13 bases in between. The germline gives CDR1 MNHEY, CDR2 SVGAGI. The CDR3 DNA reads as TGTGCCAGCAGTTGGGGCCGAAGGGGTGGCTACACCTTC. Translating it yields CASSWGRRGGYTF.

The CDR3 bases are TGTGCCAGCAGTCCTGCCTTGGGGGAGCTCTACAATGAGCAGTTCTTC. As protein: CASSPALGELYNEQFF. The chain links TRBV27 to TRBJ2-1; D tentatively fits TRBD1 or TRBD2 (5 bases each). Germline V gene data show CDR1 as MNHEY and CDR2 as SMNVEV (reference sequence). V lost 5 bases and J lost 3, with 17 bases in between. The CDR3 has 16 residues.

CDR3 sequence reads: CASMGTGGDYGYTF. The CDR3 DNA follows: TGTGCCAGCATGGGGACAGGGGGCGACTATGGCTACACCTTC. The V and J genes are TRBV6-5 and TRBJ1-2; 12 positions match TRBD1. The ends lost 7 bases at V and 3 bases at J; junction bases unmatched: 3. The V gene's germline CDR1 is MNHEY and CDR2 SVGAGI. This CDR3 is 14 amino acids long.

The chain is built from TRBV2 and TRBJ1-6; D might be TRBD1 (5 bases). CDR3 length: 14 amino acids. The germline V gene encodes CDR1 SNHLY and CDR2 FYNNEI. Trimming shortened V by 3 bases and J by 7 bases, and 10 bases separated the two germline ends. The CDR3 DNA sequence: TGTGCCAGCAGTGAGGTAGGGGACAATTCACCCCTCCACTTT. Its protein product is CASSEVGDNSPLHF.

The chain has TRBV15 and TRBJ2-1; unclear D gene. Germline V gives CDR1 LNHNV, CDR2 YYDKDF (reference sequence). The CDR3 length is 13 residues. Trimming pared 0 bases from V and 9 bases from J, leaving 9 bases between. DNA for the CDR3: TGTGCCACCAGCAGAGATCGCCAGGCTGAGCAGTTCTTC. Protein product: CATSRDRQAEQFF.

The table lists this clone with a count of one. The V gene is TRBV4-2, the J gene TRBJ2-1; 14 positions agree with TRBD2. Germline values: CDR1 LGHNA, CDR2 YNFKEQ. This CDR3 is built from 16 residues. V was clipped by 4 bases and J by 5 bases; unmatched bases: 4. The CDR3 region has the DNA TGTGCCAGCAGCCGGGGACTAGCGGGAGCCCACAATGAGCAGTTCTTC. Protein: CASSRGLAGAHNEQFF.

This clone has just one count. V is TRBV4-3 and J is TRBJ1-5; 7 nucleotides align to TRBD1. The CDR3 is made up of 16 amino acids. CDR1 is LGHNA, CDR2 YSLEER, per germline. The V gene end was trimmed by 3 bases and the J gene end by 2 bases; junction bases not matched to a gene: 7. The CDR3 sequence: CASSQDTGVGNQPQHF. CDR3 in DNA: TGCGCCAGCAGCCAGGACACAGGGGTCGGCAATCAGCCCCAGCATTTT.

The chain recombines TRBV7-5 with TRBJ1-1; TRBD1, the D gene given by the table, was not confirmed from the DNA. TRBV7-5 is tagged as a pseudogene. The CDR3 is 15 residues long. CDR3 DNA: TGTGTCAGAAGCTTAGCCGACAGGGATAAGACTGAAGCTTTCTTT. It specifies CVRSLADRDKTEAFF.

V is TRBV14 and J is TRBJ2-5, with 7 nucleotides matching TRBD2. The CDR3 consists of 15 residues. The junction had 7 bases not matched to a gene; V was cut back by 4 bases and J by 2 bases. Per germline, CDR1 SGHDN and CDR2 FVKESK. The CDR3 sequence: CASSPFGAGQETQYF. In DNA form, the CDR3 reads TGTGCCAGCAGCCCCTTCGGAGCGGGACAAGAGACCCAGTACTTC.

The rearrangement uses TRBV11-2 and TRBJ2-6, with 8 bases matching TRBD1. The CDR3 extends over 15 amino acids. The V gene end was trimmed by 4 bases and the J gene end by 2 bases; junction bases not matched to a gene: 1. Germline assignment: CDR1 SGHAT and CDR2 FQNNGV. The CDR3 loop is CASSSQGAGANVLTF. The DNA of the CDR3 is TGTGCCAGCAGCTCACAGGGGGCTGGGGCCAACGTCCTGACTTTC.

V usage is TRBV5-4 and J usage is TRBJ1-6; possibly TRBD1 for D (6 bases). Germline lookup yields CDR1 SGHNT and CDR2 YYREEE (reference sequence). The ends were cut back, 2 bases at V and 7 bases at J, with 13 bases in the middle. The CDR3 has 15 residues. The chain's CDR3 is CASSLIDRQNSPLHF. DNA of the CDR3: TGTGCCAGCAGCTTAATTGACAGGCAAAATTCACCCCTCCACTTT.

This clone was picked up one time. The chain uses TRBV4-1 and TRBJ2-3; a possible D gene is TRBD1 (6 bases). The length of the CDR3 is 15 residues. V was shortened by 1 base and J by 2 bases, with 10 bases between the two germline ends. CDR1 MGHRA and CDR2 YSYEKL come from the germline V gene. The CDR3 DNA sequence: TGCGCCAGCAGCCAAGTGGACAGTTTCACAGATACGCAGTATTTT. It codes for CASSQVDSFTDTQYF.

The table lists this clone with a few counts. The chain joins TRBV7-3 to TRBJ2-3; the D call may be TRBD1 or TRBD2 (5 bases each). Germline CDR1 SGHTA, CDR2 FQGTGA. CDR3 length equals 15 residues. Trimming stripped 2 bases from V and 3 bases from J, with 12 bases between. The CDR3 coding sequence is TGTGCCAGCAGCTTACAAGGGACGGGGACAGATACGCAGTATTTT. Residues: CASSLQGTGTDTQYF.

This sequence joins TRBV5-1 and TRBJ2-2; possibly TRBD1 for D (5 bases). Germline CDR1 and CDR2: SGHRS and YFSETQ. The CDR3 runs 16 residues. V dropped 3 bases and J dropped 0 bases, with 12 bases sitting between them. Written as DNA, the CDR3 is TGCGCCAGCAGCTGGTCGACAGACACGAACACCGGGGAGCTGTTTTTT. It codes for CASSWSTDTNTGELFF.

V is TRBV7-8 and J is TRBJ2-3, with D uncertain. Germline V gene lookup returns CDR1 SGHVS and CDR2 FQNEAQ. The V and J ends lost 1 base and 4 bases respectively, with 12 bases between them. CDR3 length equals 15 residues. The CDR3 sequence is CASSLGVVPSDTQYF. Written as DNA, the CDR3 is TGTGCCAGCAGCTTAGGGGTAGTCCCCTCAGATACGCAGTATTTT.

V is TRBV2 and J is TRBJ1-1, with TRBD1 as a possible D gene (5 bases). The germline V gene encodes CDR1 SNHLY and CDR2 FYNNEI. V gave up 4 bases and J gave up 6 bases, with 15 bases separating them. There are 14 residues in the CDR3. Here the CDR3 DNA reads TGTGCCAGCAGTGTGTTTGGGGCCAGTGCTGAAGCTTTCTTT. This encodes CASSVFGASAEAFF.

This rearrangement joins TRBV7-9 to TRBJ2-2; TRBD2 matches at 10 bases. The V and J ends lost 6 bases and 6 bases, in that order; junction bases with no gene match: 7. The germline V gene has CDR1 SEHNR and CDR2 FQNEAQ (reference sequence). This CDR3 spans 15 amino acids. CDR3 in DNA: TGTGCCAGCAGGTTTAGCGGGAGGAAGCCCGGGGAGCTGTTTTTT. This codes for CASRFSGRKPGELFF.

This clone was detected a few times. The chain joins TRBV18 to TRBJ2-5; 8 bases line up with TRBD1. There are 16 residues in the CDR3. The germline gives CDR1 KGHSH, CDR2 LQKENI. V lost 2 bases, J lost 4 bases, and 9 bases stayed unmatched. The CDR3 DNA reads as TGTGCCAGCTCACCAGCCAGGACAGGGAAAGGAGAGACCCAGTACTTC. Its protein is CASSPARTGKGETQYF.

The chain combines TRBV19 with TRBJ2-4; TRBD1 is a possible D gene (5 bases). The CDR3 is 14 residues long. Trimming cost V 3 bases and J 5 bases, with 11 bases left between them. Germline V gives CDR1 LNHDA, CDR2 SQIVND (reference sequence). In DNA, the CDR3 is TGTGCCAGTAGTATTCAGGGTTGGGAAAACATTCAGTACTTC. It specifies CASSIQGWENIQYF.

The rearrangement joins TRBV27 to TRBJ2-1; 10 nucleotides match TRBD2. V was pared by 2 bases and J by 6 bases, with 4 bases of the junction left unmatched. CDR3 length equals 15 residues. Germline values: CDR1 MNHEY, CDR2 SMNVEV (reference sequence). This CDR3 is CASSLLAGEVNEQFF. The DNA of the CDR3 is TGTGCCAGCAGTTTACTAGCGGGAGAGGTCAATGAGCAGTTCTTC.

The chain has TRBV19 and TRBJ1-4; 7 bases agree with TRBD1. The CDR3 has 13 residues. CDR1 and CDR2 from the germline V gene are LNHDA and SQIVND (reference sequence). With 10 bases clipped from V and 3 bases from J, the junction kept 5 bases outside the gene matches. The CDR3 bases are TGTGCCACCATGAGGGGGCCTAATGAAAAACTGTTTTTT. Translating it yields CATMRGPNEKLFF.

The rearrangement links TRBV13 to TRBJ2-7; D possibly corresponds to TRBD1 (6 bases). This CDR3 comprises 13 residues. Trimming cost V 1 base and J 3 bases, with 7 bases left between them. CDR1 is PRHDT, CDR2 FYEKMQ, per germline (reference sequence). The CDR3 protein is CASSLEQGYEQYF. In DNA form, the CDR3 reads TGTGCCAGCAGCTTAGAACAGGGCTACGAGCAGTACTTC.

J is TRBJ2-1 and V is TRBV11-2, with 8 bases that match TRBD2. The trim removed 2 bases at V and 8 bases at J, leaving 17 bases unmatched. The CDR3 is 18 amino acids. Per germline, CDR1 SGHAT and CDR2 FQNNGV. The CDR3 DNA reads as TGTGCCAGCAGCTTAATCGGGTATGGGACTAGGCTTTGGGATGAGCAGTTCTTC. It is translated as CASSLIGYGTRLWDEQFF.